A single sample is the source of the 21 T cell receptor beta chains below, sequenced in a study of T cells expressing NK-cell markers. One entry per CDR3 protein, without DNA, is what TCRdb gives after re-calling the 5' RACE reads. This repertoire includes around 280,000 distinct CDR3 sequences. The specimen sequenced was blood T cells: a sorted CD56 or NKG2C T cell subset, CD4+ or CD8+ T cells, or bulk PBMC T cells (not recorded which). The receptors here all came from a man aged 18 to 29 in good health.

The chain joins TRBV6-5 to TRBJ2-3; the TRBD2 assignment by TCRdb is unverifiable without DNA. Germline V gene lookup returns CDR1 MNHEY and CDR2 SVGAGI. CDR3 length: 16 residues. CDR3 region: CASSTSVAGDIDTQYF.

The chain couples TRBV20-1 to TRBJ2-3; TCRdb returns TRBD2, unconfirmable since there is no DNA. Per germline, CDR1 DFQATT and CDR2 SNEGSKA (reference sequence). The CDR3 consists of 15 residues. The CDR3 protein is CSAGRVAGVTDTQYF.

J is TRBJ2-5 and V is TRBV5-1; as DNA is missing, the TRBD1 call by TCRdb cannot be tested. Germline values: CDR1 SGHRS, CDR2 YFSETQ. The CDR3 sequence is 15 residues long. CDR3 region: CASSLTLTGQETQYF.

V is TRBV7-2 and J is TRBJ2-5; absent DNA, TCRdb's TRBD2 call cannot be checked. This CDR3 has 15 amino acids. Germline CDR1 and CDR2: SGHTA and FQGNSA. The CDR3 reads CASSFGSGSGETQYF.

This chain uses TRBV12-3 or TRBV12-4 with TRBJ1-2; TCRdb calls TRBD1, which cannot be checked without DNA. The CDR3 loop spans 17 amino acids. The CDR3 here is CASTQGLPYLANYGYTF.

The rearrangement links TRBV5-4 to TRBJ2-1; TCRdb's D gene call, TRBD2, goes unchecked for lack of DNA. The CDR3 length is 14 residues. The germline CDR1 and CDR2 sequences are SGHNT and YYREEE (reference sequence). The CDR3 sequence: CASTLLSGSYEQFF.

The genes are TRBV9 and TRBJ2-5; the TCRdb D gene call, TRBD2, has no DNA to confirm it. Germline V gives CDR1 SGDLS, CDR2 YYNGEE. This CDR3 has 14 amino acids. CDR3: CASSRLAPQETQYF. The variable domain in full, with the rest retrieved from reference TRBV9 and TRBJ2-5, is DSGVTQTPKHLITATGQRVTLRCSPRSGDLSVYWYQQSLDQGLQFLIQYYNGEERAKGNILERFSAQQFPDLHSELNLSSLELGDSALYFCASSRLAPQETQYFGPGTRLLVL.

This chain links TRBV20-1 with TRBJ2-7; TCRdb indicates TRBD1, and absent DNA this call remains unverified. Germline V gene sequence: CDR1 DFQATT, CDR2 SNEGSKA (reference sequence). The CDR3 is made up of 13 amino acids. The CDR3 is CSASSDRGHEQYF.

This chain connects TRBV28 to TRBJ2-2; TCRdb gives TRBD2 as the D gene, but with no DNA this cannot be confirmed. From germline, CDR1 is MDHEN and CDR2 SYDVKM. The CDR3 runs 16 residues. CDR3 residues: CASSFPWRENTGELFF.

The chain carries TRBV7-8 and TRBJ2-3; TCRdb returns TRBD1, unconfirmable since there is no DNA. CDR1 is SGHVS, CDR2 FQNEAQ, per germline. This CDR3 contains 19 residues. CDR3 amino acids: CASSFWTGVEWERTDTQYF.

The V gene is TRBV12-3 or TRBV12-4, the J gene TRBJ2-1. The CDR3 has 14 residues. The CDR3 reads CASTPLGTSNEQFF.

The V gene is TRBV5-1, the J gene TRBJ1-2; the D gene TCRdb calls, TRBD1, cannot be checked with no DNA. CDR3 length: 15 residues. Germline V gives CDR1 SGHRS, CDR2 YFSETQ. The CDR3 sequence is CASSSGTRANYGYTF.

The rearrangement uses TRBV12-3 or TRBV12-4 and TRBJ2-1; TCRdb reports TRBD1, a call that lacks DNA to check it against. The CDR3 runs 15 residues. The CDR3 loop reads CASSLWGQGSEWQFF.

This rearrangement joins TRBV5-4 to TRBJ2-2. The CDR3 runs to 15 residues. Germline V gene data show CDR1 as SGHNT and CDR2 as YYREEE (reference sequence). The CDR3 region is CASSLVLGNTGELFF.

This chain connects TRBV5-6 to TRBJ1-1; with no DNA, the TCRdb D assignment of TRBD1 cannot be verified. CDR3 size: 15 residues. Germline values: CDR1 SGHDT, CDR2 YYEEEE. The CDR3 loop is CASSRYAGQNTEAFF.

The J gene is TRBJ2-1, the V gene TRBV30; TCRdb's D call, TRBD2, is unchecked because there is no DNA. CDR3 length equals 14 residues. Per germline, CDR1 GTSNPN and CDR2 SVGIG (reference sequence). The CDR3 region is CAWSIAGGPDEQFF.

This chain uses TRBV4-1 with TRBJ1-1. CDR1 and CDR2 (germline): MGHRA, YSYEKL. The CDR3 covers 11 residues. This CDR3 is CASRIRDEAFF.

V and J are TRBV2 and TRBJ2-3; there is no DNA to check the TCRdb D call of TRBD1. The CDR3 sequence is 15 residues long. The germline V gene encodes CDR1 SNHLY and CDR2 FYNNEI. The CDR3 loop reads CASTREREDRDTQYF.

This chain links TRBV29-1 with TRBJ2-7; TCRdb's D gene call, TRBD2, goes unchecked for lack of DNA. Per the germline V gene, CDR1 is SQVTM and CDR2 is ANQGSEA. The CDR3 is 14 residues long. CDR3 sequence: CSVSGRAYLDEQYF.

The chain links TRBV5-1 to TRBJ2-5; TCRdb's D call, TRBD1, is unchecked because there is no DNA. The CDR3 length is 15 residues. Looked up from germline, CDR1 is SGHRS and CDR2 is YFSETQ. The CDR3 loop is CASRTASGRQETQYF.

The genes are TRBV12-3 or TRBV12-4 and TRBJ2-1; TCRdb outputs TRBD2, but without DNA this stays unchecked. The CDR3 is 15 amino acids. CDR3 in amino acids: CASSSWASGSNEQFF.